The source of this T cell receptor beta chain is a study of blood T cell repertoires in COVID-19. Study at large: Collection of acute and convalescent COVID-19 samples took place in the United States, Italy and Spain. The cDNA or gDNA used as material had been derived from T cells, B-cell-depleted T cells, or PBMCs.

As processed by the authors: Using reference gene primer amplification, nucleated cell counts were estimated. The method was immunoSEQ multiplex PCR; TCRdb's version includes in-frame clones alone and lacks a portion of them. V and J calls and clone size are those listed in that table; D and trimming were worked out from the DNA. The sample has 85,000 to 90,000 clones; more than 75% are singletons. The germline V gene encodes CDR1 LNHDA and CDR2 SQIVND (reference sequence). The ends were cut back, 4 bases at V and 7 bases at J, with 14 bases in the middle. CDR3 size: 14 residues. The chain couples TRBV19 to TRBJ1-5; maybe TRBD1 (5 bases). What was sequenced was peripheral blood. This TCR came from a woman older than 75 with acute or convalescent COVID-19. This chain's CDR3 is CASSTGPGGQPQHF. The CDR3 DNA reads TGTGCCAGTAGTACCGGACCCGGGGGACAGCCCCAGCATTTT. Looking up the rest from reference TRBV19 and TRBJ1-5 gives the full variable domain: DGGITQSPKYLFRKEGQNVTLSCEQNLNHDAMYWYRQDPGQGLRLIYYSQIVNDFQKGDIAEGYSVSREKKESFPLTVTSAQKNPTAFYLCASSTGPGGQPQHFGDGTRLSIL.